A single T cell receptor (beta chain) is shown here with its context. Its antigen remains undetermined. No clone much larger than this one lies a single base away; base qualities are absent. The CDR3 numbers 14 residues from cysteine through phenylalanine. Just CDR3 DNA is preserved here, 42 bases in frame from base 1. The V end loses 1 base and the J end loses 0 bases, and a stretch of 6 bases separates them. From a lookup of the germline V gene (reference sequence), CDR1 and CDR2 are PRHDT and FYEKMQ. The cohort comprised several hundred healthy bone marrow donors. At the time of sampling, every cohort member was nominally healthy, though immune exposures that went unrecorded were likely present. The donor tested CMV seropositive, placing the donor among the 310 or so seropositive members of the cohort. A peripheral blood sample was collected from each donor, and TCR beta sequencing was performed on peripheral blood mononuclear cells. The Qiagen DNeasy Blood Extraction Kit was used to extract genomic DNA from the blood cell samples.

The data were obtained in a study of cytomegalovirus exposure and HLA in healthy donors (TCRdb year 2017). General notes on the study: An earlier analysis of a few hundred of the donors reported 276 Gb of sequence data and roughly 120 million unique TCR beta sequences obtained from approximately 180 million T cells. Across around 400 genotyped donors of the cohort, an average of approximately 220,000 unique TCR beta nucleotide sequences per donor were sequenced, and roughly 18% of those sequences were non-productive. Four to six DR-DQ haplotypes were handled as single units for association and clustering, since linkage in the cohort was strong. The genetic ancestry cluster associated with self-reported Caucasian donors included 80% to 90% of the roughly 400 genotyped donors. Both class I and class II loci were covered by HLA typing, at four-digit resolution. Roughly 300 gigabases of sequencing data and tens of millions of unique TCR sequences made up an early release that covered 500 to 650 HLA-typed donors. In a later genetic analysis, genome-wide SNP genotypes for about three fifths of the 666 donors were used, and that subset was treated as a discovery cohort. All discovery cohort repertoires had been generated on a single sequencing platform. Besides the first cohort of hundreds of subjects, a separate validation cohort made up of roughly 120 different subjects was used. The number of donors typed differed by locus, with about 629-640 for A, B, C, DRB1 and DQB1, more than 500 for DQA1, over 600 for DPA1, and around 450 for DPB1. An earlier analysis of about 600 of the donors used high-throughput TCR beta sequencing to judge whether each TCR beta V gene segment behaved as functional or pseudogenic. Using immunosequencing, the study profiled T cell repertoires from 500 to 800 subjects and related those repertoires to cytomegalovirus serostatus. A later analysis re-examined previously published TCR beta repertoires from about 670 donors and added high-resolution HLA genotyping to investigate patterns of TCR occurrence. The study was designed to test whether signatures of past pathogen exposure could be identified by cataloging public T cell receptors. The study combined high-throughput TCR immunosequencing, statistical association of individual TCRs with disease status, and machine learning to predict cytomegalovirus infection status. Rather than using new phenotypic data, the later analysis identified candidate immune exposures from TCR beta sequences and from how often those sequences occurred across donors. Donor age, sex, ethnicity and CMV serostatus were collected together with the repertoire data.

Libraries were prepared through the immunoSEQ multiplex PCR assay. A mixture of 60 forward primers for TCR Vbeta segments and 13 reverse primers for TCR Jbeta segments was used in the multiplex PCR. The CDR3 region of rearranged TCR beta genes was amplified from genomic DNA with a multiplex PCR assay. The Illumina HiSeq System was used to sequence the amplified TCR beta libraries as 87-base-pair reads. The original pipeline was this. A later analysis counted tens of millions of unique TCR beta chains across the 700 or so repertoires, and roughly 11 million of these chains were shared by at least two donors. To remove PCR and sequencing errors, raw reads were error-corrected and collapsed into unique sequences using a nearest-neighbor algorithm that merged closely related sequences. V, D and J gene segments were assigned by aligning CDR3 sequences to IMGT reference sequences. For a sequence to be retained, a match of at least six nucleotides was required to both a V gene segment and a J gene segment. A rearrangement counted as productive if the CDR3 had no stop codons and remained in frame with V and J, and every other rearrangement counted as non-productive. Following IMGT convention, CDR3 was defined as the stretch from the second conserved V-encoded cysteine to the conserved J-encoded phenylalanine. In an earlier analysis of more than 550 of the donors, sequences lacking an unambiguous match to a single V gene segment were excluded. An earlier analysis of a few hundred of the donors called V segments functional above 56.7% productive rearrangements and segregating when the between-donor standard deviation exceeded 5%. A statistical classification framework was developed to diagnose cytomegalovirus status using the catalog of TCR beta chain sequences. A later analysis assigned V and J genes by comparing TCR nucleotide sequences with IMGT/GENE-DB human TR gene sequences. Using the TCRdist pipeline, a later analysis assigned CDR3 sequences along with most-parsimonious VDJ recombination scenarios. In a later analysis, each TCR beta chain was defined by its CDR3 amino acid sequence together with its V-gene family, and reads lacking a unique V-gene family were excluded. To address suspected cross-contamination and a sequencing artifact, a later analysis removed a few hundred highly shared, low-generation-probability nucleotide sequences. A later analysis calculated a clonal expansion index for each public chain from normalized within-repertoire ranks of inferred template counts. In a later analysis, generation probabilities were computed with a VDJ recombination model fitted to out-of-frame rearrangements, and the resulting probabilities were checked against IGoR. In a later analysis, hypergeometric tests were used to score TCR-TCR, TCR-HLA and TCR-CMV co-occurrence, with a repertoire-size bias correction applied to TCR pairs. To estimate false discovery rates, a later analysis permuted the HLA or CMV assignments 20 times. A later analysis grouped co-occurring TCRs with DBSCAN, adding TCRdist sequence similarity when clustering within HLA-allele-positive subsets. Repertoires with fewer than 30,000 or more than 120,000 public chains, plus five repertoires with anomalous nucleotide sharing, were excluded from co-occurrence clustering. TCRdb carries this immuneACCESS record with in-frame sequences only. Its versions omit some clonotypes, under half of them owing to an unresolved V gene in the studies checked, with the rest unexplained. The DNA gave D and trimming, while V, J and clone size come from that table. The sample table lists 150,000 to 200,000 clones, around 75% of them with a count of one. Just under 3% of the sample goes to the ten largest clones.

Overall results and qualifications from the work: A total of around 150 TCR beta chains were listed by the study as associated with cytomegalovirus. A later genetic analysis reported fewer N-insertions in productive TCRs among donors in an Asian-associated ancestry cluster than the approximately 700-donor mean. Linkage disequilibrium might explain the correlated functional status among segregating V segments, but an unknown experimental factor could not be ruled out. Presence/absence analyses assumed roughly uniform sequencing depth across donors, an assumption that may not hold. In both the original and validation cohorts, the classifier was reported to diagnose cytomegalovirus status with high specificity and sensitivity. The cohort was sequenced for TCR beta chains only, and without alpha or paired-chain data the features that could be detected were limited. A later analysis found that TCR association rates varied across HLA loci, with DRB1 alleles showing the most associated TCRs and HLA-C alleles the fewest. The authors suggested that the approach could potentially be extended to other disease states and immunological phenotypes. HLA typing was unavailable for some donors at each locus, so association tests used only the typed subset. A later analysis found that HLA-associated TCR beta chains were more clonally expanded and had lower generation probabilities than equally common non-associated chains. A later analysis found that most CMV-associated TCR beta chains appeared HLA-restricted, with HLA associations seemingly driven largely by CMV exposure. Several of the top co-occurrence clusters appeared to be linked to parvovirus B19, influenza, CMV and Epstein-Barr virus, according to a later analysis. In an earlier analysis of about 540 of the donors, most TCR beta V segments were observed in productive rearrangements about 87% or about 30% of the time, broadly matching IMGT annotations. A further reported finding was that TCR beta sequences accurately predicted the HLA-A and HLA-B alleles for most subjects in the first cohort. Because the 87-base-pair reads could not distinguish some IMGT-functional V segments, including TRBV6-2 and TRBV6-3, those segments were excluded. Across donors, most TCR sequences were observed very rarely, whereas some public TCRs were present in many individuals. Because counts were too low, about 15 rarely observed V segments, including chromosome 9 orphons, were left out of the earlier analysis of roughly 600 of the donors. When HLA alleles, especially DR and DQ, strongly co-occurred, attributing TCR associations to individual alleles was difficult. At a false discovery rate of 0.05, a later analysis linked about 16,000 TCR beta sequences to specific HLA alleles. In a later genetic analysis, a missense DCLRE1C variant was associated with V-gene and J-gene trimming of TCR beta chains, and the association was replicated in an independent cohort. In vitro tests confirmed that a few of the cytomegalovirus-associated TCR beta chains recognize cytomegalovirus antigens. For the cohort, immune exposure information was limited to CMV serostatus. A group of highly shared sequence variants was considered likely to be a technical artifact of the sequencing pipeline.

This clonotype was sampled from a woman aged 45 to 65 in good health and CMV-seropositive. Sequencing was done on a sample of PBMCs. The chain is made from TRBV13 and TRBJ2-5; no D segment can be confidently identified. In nucleotide form, the sequence is TGTGCCAGCAGCTTAGCAGCGTACCAAGAGACCCAGTACTTC. Its protein product is CASSLAAYQETQYF.